A single TCR beta chain is shown here with its context. Its antigen is not known. The data were taken from a study of T cell responses to AZD1222 COVID-19 vaccine. The study's findings and limits: CD4 TCRs linked to vaccination spanned spike, dominating at 160-218 and 743-854. There were repertoire samples only from the period after the peak T cell response.

Unmatched junction bases numbered 10, after V lost 7 bases and J lost 1 base. From germline, CDR1 is SGHRS and CDR2 YFSETQ. CDR3 size: 15 residues. This table comes from immunoSEQ multiplex PCR, and its TCRdb copy is limited to in-frame clones, with some not included. The sample holds about 120,000 clones, 88% seen once. This TCR was recovered from an adult in good health. The rearrangement uses TRBV5-1 and TRBJ1-1; TRBD1 aligns across 7 bases. Source: peripheral blood, taken on day 0 of MenACWY control vaccination. In nucleotides, the CDR3 is TGCGCCAGCGGTGAGAGACAGGGTAGGAACACTGAAGCTTTCTTT. Protein product: CASGERQGRNTEAFF.